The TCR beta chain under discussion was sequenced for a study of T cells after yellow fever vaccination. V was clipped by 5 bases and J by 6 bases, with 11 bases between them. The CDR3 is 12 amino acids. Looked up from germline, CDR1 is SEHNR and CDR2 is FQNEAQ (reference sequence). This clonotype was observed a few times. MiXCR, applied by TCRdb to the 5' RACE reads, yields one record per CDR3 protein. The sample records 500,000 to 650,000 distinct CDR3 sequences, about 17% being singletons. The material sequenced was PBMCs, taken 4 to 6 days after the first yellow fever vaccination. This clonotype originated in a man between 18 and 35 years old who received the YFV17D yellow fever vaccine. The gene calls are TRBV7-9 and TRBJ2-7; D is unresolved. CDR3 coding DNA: TGTGCCAGCAGCCCACAACTCGGCGAGCAGTACTTC. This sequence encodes CASSPQLGEQYF.